The source of this T cell receptor beta chain is a study of technical replicates of blood from a handful of donors (dated by TCRdb to 2016 to 2017). As to this clone: What this receptor recognizes is not known. No base qualities exist here, and no much larger clone lies one base off it.

The junction shows trimming of 10 bases on V and 5 bases on J, and the gene matches do not reach 4 bases of it. There are 13 amino acids in the CDR3, from cysteine to phenylalanine inclusive. Just the 39-base CDR3 DNA is kept, in frame starting at base 1. The germline V gene (reference sequence) sets CDR1 to LNHDA and CDR2 to SQIVND. The receptor library was made with the immunoSEQ multiplex PCR assay. Drawn from immuneACCESS, this table holds only the in-frame rearrangements with V and J called that TCRdb kept. Clones are partly lost; checked studies trace under half to an unresolved V gene and leave the rest unexplained. This sample has 90,000 to 100,000 clones in its table, and around 95% of those were observed once. The ten top clones hold 0.2% to 0.25% of the sample.

The chain couples TRBV19 to TRBJ2-5; 13 bases in the middle match TRBD2. This TCR came from a human donor in good health. The material sequenced was T cells isolated from PBMCs. The CDR3 reads CATTSGRVETQYF. The DNA sequence is TGTGCCACAACTAGCGGGAGGGTTGAGACCCAGTACTTC.